The rows below give T cell receptor beta chains drawn from one sample of a study of blood T cells in healthy people across ages. TCRdb reprocessed the 5' RACE reads via MiXCR and lists one record per CDR3 protein. The sample consists of about 1,400,000 distinct CDR3 sequences, about 43% of them appearing once. Specimen: blood. Receptors were obtained from a woman between 18 and 30 years old in good health. Both conserved end residues are part of each CDR3. D genes are given only for firm matches. Expanded clones are given a class, and other clones once, few, many or no size at all.

CASSVGGSVSTDTQYF TGTGCCAGCAGCGTAGGGGGTAGCGTCAGCACAGATACGCAGTATTTT few . TRBJ2-3 TRBV9
CSVERGIRNTEAFF TGCAGCGTTGAAAGGGGGATAAGGAACACTGAAGCTTTCTTT . . TRBJ1-1 TRBV29-1
CASSYWDRDHYGYTF TGCGCCAGCAGCTACTGGGACAGGGACCACTATGGCTACACCTTC few TRBD1 TRBJ1-2 TRBV5-1
CASSRGLAVDTQYF TGTGCCAGCTCGCGAGGACTAGCGGTAGATACGCAGTATTTT few TRBD2 TRBJ2-3 TRBV12-3/TRBV12-4
CSGEGQGGGYTF TGCAGCGGAGAGGGACAGGGTGGGGGCTACACCTTC few TRBD1 TRBJ1-2 TRBV29-1
CASRYDSGGSYKEQFF TGTGCCAGCAGATATGATAGCGGGGGCTCCTACAAGGAGCAGTTCTTC once TRBD2 TRBJ2-1 TRBV11-2
CASSLALAGIAQPSYNEQYF TGTGCCAGCAGCTTGGCCCTAGCGGGGATCGCGCAACCGTCCTACAATGAGCAGTACTTC . TRBD2 TRBJ2-7 TRBV7-9
CASSSSLANTGELFF TGCGCCAGCAGCTCATCCCTCGCGAACACCGGGGAGCTGTTTTTT . . TRBJ2-2 TRBV5-1
CASRGAPTGELFF TGTGCCAGTAGGGGGGCGCCAACCGGGGAGCTGTTTTTT few . TRBJ2-2 TRBV28
CSVGAAEAFF TGCAGCGTTGGTGCGGCTGAAGCTTTCTTT . . TRBJ1-1 TRBV29-1
CASSYSSPVTQGEQYF TGTGCCAGCAGTTACTCGAGTCCGGTTACTCAGGGCGAGCAGTACTTC few . TRBJ2-7 TRBV6-5
CATVMNTEAFF TGCGCCACAGTGATGAACACTGAAGCTTTCTTT few . TRBJ1-1 TRBV20-1
CASSKNDRGDDEQFF TGTGCCAGCAGTAAAAACGACAGGGGAGACGATGAGCAGTTCTTC few TRBD1 TRBJ2-1 TRBV27